This entry describes one T cell receptor (beta chain). This sample stems from a study of radiation and T cells in renal cell carcinoma. The table came from immunoSEQ multiplex PCR; TCRdb's copy has only in-frame clones and leaves some out. This sample has about 78,000 clones, with 89% found just once. V lost 5 bases to trimming and J lost 7 bases; unmatched junction nucleotides: 7. Germline V gene data show CDR1 as SGHNT and CDR2 as YENEEA. The CDR3 loop spans 15 amino acids. Time point: blood 4 weeks post-SBRT, at nephrectomy. Indicated treatment: 15 Gy SBRT to primary tumor, nephrectomy 4 weeks later.

The rearrangement links TRBV11-3 to TRBJ2-1, with TRBD1 matching 11 bases. The TCR was taken from a woman in her 70s with renal cell carcinoma. The source material was blood, sampled from a patient whose treatment included radiotherapy and nephrectomy. CDR3 region: CASSPMGDRGNEQFF. The CDR3 DNA sequence: TGTGCCAGCAGCCCCATGGGGGACAGGGGGAATGAGCAGTTCTTC.